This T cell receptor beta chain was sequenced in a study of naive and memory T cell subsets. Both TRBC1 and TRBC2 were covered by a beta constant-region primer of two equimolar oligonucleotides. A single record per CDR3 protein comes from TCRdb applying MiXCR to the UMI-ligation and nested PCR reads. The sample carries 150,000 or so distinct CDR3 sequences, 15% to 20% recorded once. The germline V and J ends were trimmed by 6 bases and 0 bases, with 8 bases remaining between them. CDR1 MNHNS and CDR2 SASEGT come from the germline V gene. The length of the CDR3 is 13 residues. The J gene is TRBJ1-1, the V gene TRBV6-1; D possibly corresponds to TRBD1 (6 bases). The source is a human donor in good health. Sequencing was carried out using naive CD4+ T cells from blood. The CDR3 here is CASRDRVNTEAFF. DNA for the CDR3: TGTGCCAGCAGGGACAGAGTGAACACTGAAGCTTTCTTT.